Described below is a single TCR beta chain sequence and its context. Its antigen is not identified. Sorting of CD4+ naive, central memory, regulatory and stem cell-like memory cells was performed via CD45RO/CCR7/CD25/CD127/CD95/CD27. The CDR3 has 13 residues. CDR1 is SEHNR, CDR2 FQNEAQ, per germline (reference sequence). Trimming cost V 6 bases and J 5 bases, with 12 bases left between them. This sample is part of a study of beta chain features in type 1 diabetes. General study findings and limits: TCRB CDR3s were moderately but significantly shorter in Type 1 diabetes patients in all four CD4+ subsets. Insertions were fewer and deletions more numerous at VDJ junctions in type 1 diabetes patients. For TCRB rearrangement, an influence of HLA type remained unresolved here.

All of the isolated RNA was reverse transcribed, so expressed TCRB transcripts were sequenced. Some clones are missing from TCRdb's copy, which holds only in-frame ones; the method was immunoSEQ multiplex PCR. The sample has fewer than 250,000 clones, 55% to 70% seen once; the top ten hold approximately 0.053%. Specimen: naive CD4+ T cells from blood. This TCR derives from a man younger than 40 in good health. The chain has TRBV7-9 and TRBJ2-3; the D is unclear. The DNA for the CDR3 is TGTGCCAGCAGTCCAACTATGAGAGATACGCAGTATTTT. It encodes CASSPTMRDTQYF.